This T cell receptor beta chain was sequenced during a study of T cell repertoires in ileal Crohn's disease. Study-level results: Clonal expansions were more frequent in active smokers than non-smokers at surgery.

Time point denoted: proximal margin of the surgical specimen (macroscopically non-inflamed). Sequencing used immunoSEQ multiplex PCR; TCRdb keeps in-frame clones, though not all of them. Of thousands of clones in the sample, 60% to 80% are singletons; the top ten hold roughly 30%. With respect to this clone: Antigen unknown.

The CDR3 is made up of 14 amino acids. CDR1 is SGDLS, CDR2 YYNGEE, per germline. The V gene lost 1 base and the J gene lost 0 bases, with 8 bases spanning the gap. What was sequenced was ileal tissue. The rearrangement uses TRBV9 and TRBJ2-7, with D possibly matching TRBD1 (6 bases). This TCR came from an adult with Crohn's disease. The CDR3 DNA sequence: TGTGCCAGCAGCGTACAGGGGAGCTCCTACGAGCAGTACTTC. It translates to CASSVQGSSYEQYF.